A single sample gave rise to the 19 T cell receptor beta chains below, sequenced in a study of T cell responses to AZD1222 COVID-19 vaccine. Produced via immunoSEQ multiplex PCR; TCRdb's table is partial and in-frame only. The sample holds roughly 120,000 clones; about nine tenths are singletons and the top ten take 6% to 8%. Source: peripheral blood, taken on day 0 of AZD1222 vaccination. The source is an adult in good health.

The genes are TRBV29-1 and TRBJ2-1; 10 bases line up with TRBD2. Germline lookup yields CDR1 SQVTM and CDR2 ANQGSEA. J was trimmed by 2 bases and V by 7 bases; bases with no gene match: 5. The CDR3 runs 14 residues. This CDR3 is CSGGTSDPYNEQFF. The CDR3 region has the DNA TGCAGCGGAGGGACTAGCGATCCCTACAATGAGCAGTTCTTC.

V usage is TRBV5-1 and J usage is TRBJ1-4; 7 bases map to TRBD1. The CDR3 totals 14 residues. The germline V gene has CDR1 SGHRS and CDR2 YFSETQ. Unmatched junction bases numbered 5, after V lost 3 bases and J lost 6 bases. The CDR3 loop reads CASSSGQVDEKLFF. The CDR3 DNA is TGCGCCAGCAGCTCCGGACAGGTGGATGAAAAACTGTTTTTT.

V and J are TRBV11-2 and TRBJ2-2; the D call may be TRBD1 or TRBD2 (5 bases each). This CDR3 region has 14 residues. Germline V gives CDR1 SGHAT, CDR2 FQNNGV. Trimming removed 5 bases from V and 5 bases from J, with 12 bases in between. CDR3 nucleotides: TGTGCCAGCAGCCCAGTAGAGGGGACCGGGGAGCTGTTTTTT. It is translated as CASSPVEGTGELFF.

This chain uses TRBV28 with TRBJ2-1; no clear D. Germline CDR1 is MDHEN and CDR2 is SYDVKM. Trimming stripped 7 bases from V and 10 bases from J, with 14 bases between. This CDR3 has 12 residues. For the CDR3, the DNA is TGTGCCAGCAAGTCCCCATCCCAGGAGCAGTTCTTC. Its translation: CASKSPSQEQFF.

The V call is TRBV10-3, the J call TRBJ1-3, with 9 nucleotides matching TRBD1. The CDR3 runs 15 residues. J gave up 7 bases and V 6 bases, and 10 bases lay outside the gene matches. CDR1 is ENHRY, CDR2 SYGVKD, per germline. The CDR3: CAIRGTGTVGNTIYF. The CDR3 bases are TGTGCCATCAGAGGGACAGGGACCGTGGGGAACACCATATATTTT.

The V call is TRBV27, the J call TRBJ2-5; tentative D call: TRBD2 (6 bases). The CDR3 has 12 residues. Germline V CDR1 and CDR2: MNHEY, SMNVEV (reference sequence). The germline V and J ends were trimmed by 5 bases and 9 bases, with 13 bases remaining between them. The CDR3 DNA reads TGTGCCAGCAGTCCCGGGGGTTGGGCCCAGTACTTC. This sequence encodes CASSPGGWAQYF.

This clone was seen a few times. This chain connects TRBV5-6 to TRBJ2-5, with D possibly TRBD1 on 6 matching bases. Germline V gene data show CDR1 as SGHDT and CDR2 as YYEEEE. CDR3 length equals 15 residues. V was cut by 1 base and J by 5 bases, with 15 bases left in between. The CDR3: CASSLRRLGGETQYF. CDR3 DNA: TGTGCCAGCAGCTTGCGGAGGTTAGGGGGTGAGACCCAGTACTTC.

The chain is built from TRBV27 and TRBJ2-7; unclear D gene. V lost 2 bases to trimming and J lost 3 bases, with 8 bases between them. Germline lookup yields CDR1 MNHEY and CDR2 SMNVEV (reference sequence). The CDR3 totals 13 residues. For the CDR3, the DNA is TGTGCCAGCAGTTTAGAGGTGGACTACGAGCAGTACTTC. It translates to CASSLEVDYEQYF.

The genes are TRBV5-4 and TRBJ2-5; D gene uncertain. V lost 0 bases and J lost 5, with 8 bases in between. This CDR3 has 13 amino acids. Germline CDR1 is SGHNT and CDR2 is YYREEE (reference sequence). This CDR3 is CASSLDSRETQYF. CDR3 sequence (DNA): TGTGCCAGCAGCTTGGACTCGAGGGAGACCCAGTACTTC.

J is TRBJ1-2 and V is TRBV5-1; D call uncertain. The V end lost 4 bases, the J end lost 0 bases, and 13 bases lay between the germline ends. Germline values: CDR1 SGHRS, CDR2 YFSETQ. This CDR3 has 15 residues. The CDR3 protein is CASSPSTAANYGYTF. CDR3 nucleotide sequence: TGCGCCAGCAGCCCGTCGACGGCCGCTAACTATGGCTACACCTTC.

The chain is built from TRBV5-4 and TRBJ2-3; TRBD2 matches 8 bases. Germline CDR1 reads SGHNT; CDR2 reads YYREEE (reference sequence). CDR3 length: 15 residues. The V and J ends lost 5 bases and 8 bases, in that order; junction bases with no gene match: 13. The CDR3 DNA follows: TGTGCCAGCAGTCTAGACTGGGGCAGCGGGGGTACGCAGTATTTT. Translated, it gives CASSLDWGSGGTQYF.

The J gene is TRBJ2-1, the V gene TRBV7-8; the D is unclear. Trimming removed 5 bases from V and 0 bases from J, with 11 bases in between. This CDR3 is built from 15 residues. Germline CDR1 is SGHVS and CDR2 is FQNEAQ. The CDR3 loop is CASSPRVRSYNEQFF. For the CDR3, the DNA is TGTGCCAGCAGCCCCCGCGTACGCTCCTACAATGAGCAGTTCTTC.

The chain uses TRBV19 and TRBJ2-7, with D maybe TRBD2 (5 bases). Looked up from germline, CDR1 is LNHDA and CDR2 is SQIVND (reference sequence). This CDR3 comprises 15 residues. With 4 bases removed from V and 3 bases from J, the gap between germline ends came to 16 bases. CDR3 loop: CASSRSALGDYEQYF. DNA for the CDR3: TGTGCCAGTAGTAGGTCGGCTCTGGGAGACTACGAGCAGTACTTC.

The rearrangement links TRBV3-1 (or the pseudogene TRBV3-2) to TRBJ2-1; 13 bases match TRBD2. After removal of 4 bases from V and 6 bases from J, the junction contained 6 bases not matched to a gene. The CDR3 is 16 residues long. Germline V gene sequence: CDR1 LGHDT, CDR2 YNNKEL (reference sequence). CDR3 nucleotides: TGTGCCAGCAGCCTTCGACTAGCGGGGGGCGGCAATGAGCAGTTCTTC. It codes for CASSLRLAGGGNEQFF.

This rearrangement joins TRBV5-4 to TRBJ1-3; D is undetermined. The CDR3 covers 13 residues. Per the germline V gene, CDR1 is SGHNT and CDR2 is YYREEE (reference sequence). V shed 0 bases and J shed 5 bases, with 6 bases lying between them. The CDR3 sequence is CASSLGQRNTIYF. CDR3 nucleotides: TGTGCCAGCAGCTTGGGGCAGAGAAACACCATATATTTT.

This clone appeared a few times. The CDR3 loop is CASTYHNEQFF. The CDR3, as DNA: TGTGCCAGCACCTACCACAATGAGCAGTTCTTC. V and J are TRBV12-3 or TRBV12-4 and TRBJ2-1; D is ambiguous. The V gene lost 7 bases and the J gene lost 5 bases, with 6 bases spanning the gap. CDR3 size: 11 residues.

The V call is TRBV6-5, the J call TRBJ1-1; unclear D gene. The germline V gene has CDR1 MNHEY and CDR2 SVGAGI. The CDR3 is made up of 15 amino acids. Trimming removed 7 bases at V and 0 bases at J, with 15 bases between. CDR3 coding DNA: TGTGCCAGCACCGAGGGAGGCGGTATGAACACTGAAGCTTTCTTT. Amino acids: CASTEGGGMNTEAFF.

The rearrangement links TRBV2 to TRBJ1-2; tentatively, D is TRBD1 (6 bases). The germline gives CDR1 SNHLY, CDR2 FYNNEI. With 10 bases removed from V and 2 bases from J, the gap between germline ends came to 20 bases. The CDR3 runs 15 residues. The CDR3 loop is CATFSRDILNYGYTF. Written as DNA, the CDR3 is TGTGCCACCTTCTCCCGGGACATTTTAAACTATGGCTACACCTTC.

The CDR3: CASSERGKGQGASPEAFF. In DNA form, the CDR3 reads TGTGCCAGCAGTGAAAGAGGAAAGGGACAGGGGGCATCCCCTGAAGCTTTCTTT. The rearrangement uses TRBV2 and TRBJ1-1; TRBD1 agrees at 12 bases. The CDR3 runs 18 residues. Germline V gives CDR1 SNHLY, CDR2 FYNNEI. The V and J ends lost 2 bases and 6 bases, in that order; junction bases with no gene match: 13.